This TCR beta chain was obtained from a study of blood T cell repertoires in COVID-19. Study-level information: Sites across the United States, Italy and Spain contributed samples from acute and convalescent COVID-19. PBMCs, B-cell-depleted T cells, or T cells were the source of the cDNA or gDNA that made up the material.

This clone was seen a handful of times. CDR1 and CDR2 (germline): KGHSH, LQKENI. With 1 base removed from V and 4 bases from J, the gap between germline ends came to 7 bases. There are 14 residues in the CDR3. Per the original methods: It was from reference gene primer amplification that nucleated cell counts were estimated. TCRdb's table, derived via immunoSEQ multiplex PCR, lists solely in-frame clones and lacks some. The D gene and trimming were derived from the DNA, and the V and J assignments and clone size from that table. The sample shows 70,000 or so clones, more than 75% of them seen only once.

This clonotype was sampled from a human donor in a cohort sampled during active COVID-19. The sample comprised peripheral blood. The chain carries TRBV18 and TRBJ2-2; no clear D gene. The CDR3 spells CASSPQSGTGELFF. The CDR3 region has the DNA TGTGCCAGCTCACCACAATCGGGCACCGGGGAGCTGTTTTTT.